This passage covers 16 T cell receptor beta chains from one sample sequenced in a study of T cells after yellow fever vaccination. TCRdb analysed the 5' RACE reads with MiXCR anew, one entry per CDR3 protein. The sample carries about 94,000 distinct CDR3 sequences, roughly 10% recorded once. The sequenced sample was CD8+ T cells not binding an NS4B(214-222) dextramer, sorted from PBMCs, obtained around 16 days after the first yellow fever vaccination. The origin of the receptors is a man in his late teens or twenties who received the YFV17D yellow fever vaccine.

This chain joins TRBV12-3 or TRBV12-4 and TRBJ2-5; D possibly corresponds to TRBD1 (6 bases). This CDR3 is built from 15 residues. Trimming took 2 bases from V and 4 from J, leaving 14 bases between them. CDR3 DNA sequence: TGTGCCAGCAGTTTAATTCAGGGGTCGGGAGAGACCCAGTACTTC. Protein sequence: CASSLIQGSGETQYF.

The chain carries TRBV7-2 and TRBJ2-3; the D call may be TRBD1 or TRBD2 (5 bases each). The germline CDR1 and CDR2 sequences are SGHTA and FQGNSA. This CDR3 is 17 amino acids long. The V and J ends lost 5 bases and 3 bases respectively, with 21 bases between them. CDR3 sequence: CASSLGDVGIWTDTQYF. The CDR3 nucleotides are TGTGCCAGCAGCCTCGGGGACGTGGGGATTTGGACAGATACGCAGTATTTT.

This clonotype was picked up a small number of times. The gene calls are TRBV7-9 and TRBJ1-1; TRBD1 is a possible D gene (5 bases). The germline V and J ends were trimmed by 5 bases and 5 bases, with 12 bases remaining between them. This CDR3 has 13 amino acids. Germline V gene lookup returns CDR1 SEHNR and CDR2 FQNEAQ (reference sequence). The DNA for the CDR3 is TGTGCCAGCAGCGCTGCGGGGGGTACTGAAGCTTTCTTT. It is translated as CASSAAGGTEAFF. The complete variable domain, with remaining parts taken from reference TRBV7-9 and TRBJ1-1, reads DTGVSQNPRHKITKRGQNVTFRCDPISEHNRLYWYRQTLGQGPEFLTYFQNEAQLEKSRLLSDRFSAERPKGSFSTLEIQRTEQGDSAMYLCASSAAGGTEAFFGQGTRLTVV.

V usage is TRBV20-1 and J usage is TRBJ2-7, with no clear D. This CDR3 spans 13 amino acids. The V end lost 3 bases, the J end lost 3 bases, and 12 bases lay between the germline ends. Germline assignment: CDR1 DFQATT and CDR2 SNEGSKA (reference sequence). The CDR3 spells CSASDPHHYEQYV. In DNA form, the CDR3 reads TGCAGTGCTAGCGACCCCCACCACTACGAGCAGTACGTC.

Ten or more counts support this clonotype. The DNA for the CDR3 is TGTGCCAGTAGTACCAGGGCTGGGGCCAACGTCCTGACTTTC. Protein: CASSTRAGANVLTF. The genes are TRBV19 and TRBJ2-6; D perhaps matches TRBD1 (5 bases). Trimming removed 4 bases at V and 2 bases at J, with 6 bases between. The CDR3 spans 14 residues. Germline loops: CDR1 LNHDA, CDR2 SQIVND (reference sequence).

This sequence joins TRBV11-2 and TRBJ2-7; 8 bases line up with TRBD1. The CDR3 is 14 residues long. V lost 5 bases to trimming and J lost 2 bases; unmatched junction nucleotides: 5. Germline values: CDR1 SGHAT, CDR2 FQNNGV. CDR3 DNA sequence: TGTGCCAGCAGCCGGACAGGGAACCCCTACGAGCAGTACTTC. It codes for CASSRTGNPYEQYF.

This chain uses TRBV4-3 with TRBJ2-4; no clear D. Per germline, CDR1 LGHNA and CDR2 YSLEER. Trimming removed 1 base from V and 0 bases from J, with 7 bases in between. This CDR3 region has 15 residues. For the CDR3, the DNA is TGCGCCAGCAGCCAAGGATCACTAGCCAAAAACATTCAGTACTTC. It yields the protein CASSQGSLAKNIQYF.

This clonotype was counted between two and nine times. The gene calls are TRBV6-4 and TRBJ1-2; maybe TRBD1 (5 bases). Germline V gene lookup returns CDR1 MRHNA and CDR2 SNTAGT. Deletions cut 6 bases from V and 6 bases from J, with 14 bases between. There are 13 residues in the CDR3. This chain's CDR3 is CASSTGTADGYTF. The CDR3 DNA reads as TGTGCCAGCAGCACGGGGACTGCTGATGGCTACACCTTC.

The sample holds a few counts of this clonotype. The genes are TRBV10-3 and TRBJ2-2; tentatively, D is TRBD2 (5 bases). CDR1 is ENHRY and CDR2 is SYGVKD in the germline V gene. CDR3 length equals 11 residues. The V end lost 6 bases, the J end lost 6 bases, and 5 bases lay between the germline ends. In DNA, the CDR3 is TGTGCCATCAGGGGAGCCGGGGAGCTGTTTTTT. Residues: CAIRGAGELFF.

About this clonotype itself: At one of its ends the junction is not consistent with the germline gene, which may arise from a read error. The chain is built from TRBV7-8 and TRBJ2-5; 11 bases are shared with TRBD2. The CDR3 has 14 amino acids. From germline, CDR1 is SGHVS and CDR2 FQNEAQ. The CDR3 DNA sequence: TGTGCCAGCACCTTACTAGCGGGGGTAGAGACCCAGTACTTC. This codes for CASTLLAGVETQYF. Complete variable domain (other parts from reference TRBV7-8 and TRBJ2-5): GAGVSQSPRYKVAKRGQDVALRCDPISGHVSLFWYQQALGQGPEFLTYFQNEAQLDKSGLPSDRFFAERPEGSVSTLKIQRTQQEDSAVYLCASTLLAGVETQYFGPGTRLLVL.

This clonotype has at least ten counts. CDR3 residues: CASSQRQNTEAFF. The CDR3 nucleotides read TGCGCCAGCAGCCAACGACAGAACACTGAAGCTTTCTTT. The rearrangement uses TRBV4-3 and TRBJ1-1, with D uncertain. The CDR3 spans 13 residues. Germline values: CDR1 LGHNA, CDR2 YSLEER. The V end was cut by 2 bases, the J end by 1 base, with 5 bases between.

This clonotype has only a few counts. The junction shows a germline mismatch at one end, possibly a read error. The rearrangement links TRBV12-3 or TRBV12-4 to TRBJ1-1, with D hard to call. CDR3 length equals 11 residues. CDR3 DNA: TGTGCCAGCAGTTTAGAGGGATGGTGGGGCTTT. Translation: CASSLEGWWGF.

This clonotype was counted a few times. V and J are TRBV27 and TRBJ1-1, with 8 bases fitting TRBD1. This CDR3 has 15 residues. The germline V gene encodes CDR1 MNHEY and CDR2 SMNVEV (reference sequence). Losses at the gene ends were 7 bases for V and 0 bases for J; bases not matched to a gene: 7. Here the CDR3 DNA reads TGTGCCAGCACGGAAGGACAGGGATTGAACACTGAAGCTTTCTTT. It is translated as CASTEGQGLNTEAFF.

This clonotype was seen a few times. V usage is TRBV15 and J usage is TRBJ1-6, with no clear D. The CDR3 loop spans 15 amino acids. Germline loops: CDR1 LNHNV, CDR2 YYDKDF (reference sequence). Trimming left V 6 bases short and J 4 bases short, with 13 bases between. CDR3 in DNA: TGTGCCACCAGTAACCGGGCGTTGTATAATTCACCCCTCCACTTT. This sequence encodes CATSNRALYNSPLHF.

This clonotype appeared a few times. The chain uses TRBV25-1 and TRBJ1-3; TRBD1 is a possible D gene (5 bases). Germline values: CDR1 MGHDK, CDR2 SYGVNS. The CDR3 length is 14 residues. The ends were cut back, 6 bases at V and 2 bases at J, with 11 bases in the middle. The CDR3 DNA sequence: TGTGCCAGCAGCCAGGGTATTGCTGGAAACACCATATATTTT. Amino acid sequence: CASSQGIAGNTIYF.

This clonotype occurred a few times. The gene calls are TRBV4-3 and TRBJ1-2, with 10 bases aligning to TRBD1. The J segment lost 5 bases and the V segment lost 5 bases, leaving 11 bases of the junction unmatched. The CDR3 is 16 amino acids. Germline values: CDR1 LGHNA, CDR2 YSLEER. The CDR3 coding sequence is TGCGCCAGCAGCTGGGACAGGGGCGAAGGATCATATGGCTACACCTTC. It specifies CASSWDRGEGSYGYTF.